This TCR beta chain was identified in a study of vaccination and CD4 T cells after COVID-19 (dated by TCRdb to between 2021 and 2023). Context from the whole study: Convalescent patients had a positive SARS-CoV-2 result on nasal swab PCR, and of these patients, several had mild disease and one had severe disease. In under twelve COVID-19 convalescent patients and a few infection-naive healthy vaccine recipients, researchers compared the spike-specific CD4+ TCR repertoire from before mRNA vaccination with the repertoire from after. Culture stimuli were overlapping spike peptide pools from SARS-CoV-2 and from the common cold coronaviruses HCoV-NL63, HCoV-OC43 and HCoV-229E. Post-COVID blood samples were collected from convalescent patients a median of around 96 days after diagnosis, with a range of about 35 to 161 days. The convalescent cohort included six males and four females, with two Hispanic individuals, seven Caucasians, two Asians and one multiracial person. Each participant got two doses of either the Pfizer-BioNTech BNT162b2 vaccine (n=8) or the Moderna mRNA-1273 vaccine (n=2). Post-vaccine blood samples were collected a median of 72 days after the second vaccine dose, ranging from roughly 12 to 250 days. As controls, cultures received a CEFX viral epitope pool (the positive control), an HIV-1 Nef peptide pool (the negative control), or no peptide at all. What the study reported, not specific to this receptor: The number of convalescent patients in the study was relatively small, and the study did not examine early timepoints following natural infection. Among convalescent patients, a median about 86% of the SARS-CoV-2-reactive clones seen after vaccination appeared only after vaccination, which suggests priming specific to the vaccine. Although the median number of SARS-CoV-2-reactive clonotypes went up from around 20 after infection to roughly 40 after vaccination, the increase was not significant. Of the vaccine-specific clones found in convalescent patients, nearly all (304 of 307) were mono-reactive for SARS-CoV-2 spike instead of being cross-reactive with common cold coronaviruses.

This clonotype has just a few counts. The antigen it binds to is not known. No base quality information exists; no much larger clone differs at one position. The treatment or condition label corresponds to: approximately nine-day PBMC culture with coronavirus spike peptide pools or control peptides (ViraFEST assay). The ViraFEST assay was used in the study, in which antigen-specific T cells were expanded with peptide pools and expanded clonotypes were subsequently identified by TCR sequencing. The positive SARS-CoV-2 PCR tests of the convalescent patients were dated from March to December 2020, before the Alpha, Beta and Delta variants emerged in the United States. Each well held approximately 2 million PBMCs cultured in IMDM containing about 5% human AB serum and approximately 9.8 IU/ml IL-2, with 8.5 to 10 ug/ml peptide pools added. Half of the culture medium was replaced with fresh IL-2-containing medium on days 3 and 7. CD4+ T cells were isolated after around ten days of culture through negative selection using the EasySep CD4+ T cell isolation kit. Ficoll-Paque Plus gradient centrifugation was used to isolate PBMCs from whole blood, and the isolated PBMCs were then either used fresh or cryopreserved at -140C. In general, triplicate wells were set up for every culture condition.

Libraries came from PCR. TCR sequencing of DNA from cultured CD4+ T cells used the Oncomine TCR Beta short-read assay at the Johns Hopkins FTIC core. The QIAamp micro DNA kit was used to extract genomic DNA from the cultured CD4+ T cells. Oncomine TCR Beta libraries from cultured CD4+ T cells were pooled with unique dual indexes and sequenced on an Illumina iSeq 100. For the original study's pipeline: Non-productive sequences were removed, and CDR3s not starting with C, not ending with F or W, or shorter than 7 amino acids were discarded. The MANAFEST web application was used to identify antigen-specific clonotypes by comparing peptide-stimulated wells against reference wells and other culture wells. Positive clones required FDR below 0.05, an odds ratio above 5, and productive frequency above 0.1% in at least two of three replicate wells. Clonotypes that were significantly expanded in both SARS-CoV-2 spike wells and at least one common cold coronavirus spike condition were defined as cross-reactive. Similarity between CDR3 sequences was evaluated in R version 3.6.1 using Levenshtein distances (stringdist) and unrooted phylogenetic trees (ape). TCRdb passed the public sequencing reads through fastp at Q25 and MiXCR, retaining productive beta sequences. Entries that share a CDR3 protein sequence are merged under the most common genes and DNA. None of the V and J calls come from the authors' own analysis; TCRdb made them. Within this sample are 9,000 to 15,000 distinct CDR3 sequences, with 55% to 60% of them counted one time only. 15% of the sample is in the top ten clones.

This TCR was recovered from a human donor who had recovered from COVID-19. Sample: CD4+ T cells from blood, cultured in vitro.

The sequence in DNA is TGTGCCAGCAGTTATTCAATGGACTATGGCTACACCTTC. It translates to CASSYSMDYGYTF. The chain is made from TRBV6-2 or TRBV6-3 and TRBJ1-2; the D gene is unclear. As encoded in the germline V gene, CDR1 is MNHEY while CDR2 is SVGEGT. V is pared back by 3 bases and J by 3 bases, with 8 bases lying between the germline termini. Taken from cysteine to phenylalanine, the CDR3 has 13 residues. Just the 39-base CDR3 DNA is kept, in frame starting at base 1.